This T cell receptor beta chain was identified during a study of shared clonotypes between healthy human individuals. Study-level points and caveats: Blood was the only sampled material, and tissue repertoires likely differ. A small donor pool kept down the genetic and exposure-history diversity that was represented.

Genomic DNA belonging to each subset was distributed in equal measure over several immunoSEQ plates. Assay: immunoSEQ multiplex PCR; the TCRdb copy retains only in-frame clones and omits some. This table has over 400,000 clones, roughly 80% appearing once. Notes on this clone: No antigen is known for it.

Trimming pared 4 bases from V and 1 base from J, leaving 16 bases between. The CDR3 extends over 15 amino acids. Germline loops: CDR1 GTSNPN, CDR2 SVGIG (reference sequence). The chain is built from TRBV30 and TRBJ2-5, with a possible D match to TRBD2 (6 bases). Sequences were obtained from PBMCs. The receptor comes from a woman between 40 and 55 years old in good health. Some clones in this sample may be carry-over from other donors' samples. The CDR3 DNA reads as TGTGCCTGGAACCGACCTGCGGGGATCCAAGAGACCCAGTACTTC. Its protein product is CAWNRPAGIQETQYF.